These 26 T cell receptor beta chains were all obtained from the same sample, sequenced in a study of shared clonotypes between healthy human individuals. The assay was immunoSEQ multiplex PCR, and TCRdb's table has in-frame clones only and misses some. In the table there are over 2 million clones, 90% to 95% of which are singletons. Sequencing was carried out using naive CD4+ T cells sorted from blood. The subset: CD45RA+ positively selected. The receptors shown here come from a man aged 18 to 30 in good health.

The genes are TRBV5-1 and TRBJ2-7; no clear D. This CDR3 has 15 amino acids. Germline assignment: CDR1 SGHRS and CDR2 YFSETQ. The V end lost 0 bases, the J end lost 1 base, and 11 bases lay between the germline ends. Here the CDR3 DNA reads TGCGCCAGCAGCTTGGAGTTCCACGGATCCTACGAGCAGTACTTC. It translates to CASSLEFHGSYEQYF.

The count of this clone is one. The chain joins TRBV11-2 to TRBJ2-5; the D is unclear. Germline V lookup: CDR1 SGHAT, CDR2 FQNNGV. The CDR3 sequence is 13 residues long. V shed 3 bases and J shed 2 bases, with 7 bases lying between them. CDR3 loop: CASSFDRQETQYF. The DNA for the CDR3 is TGTGCCAGCAGCTTCGACCGACAAGAGACCCAGTACTTC.

This chain connects TRBV6-1 to TRBJ1-5; D is possibly TRBD1 (6 bases). There are 14 residues in the CDR3. Trimming took 10 bases from V and 5 from J, leaving 18 bases between them. The germline V gene has CDR1 MNHNS and CDR2 SASEGT. CDR3 bases: TGTGCCAACCAAGGGGAACAGGGTTATCAGCCCCAGCATTTT. This sequence encodes CANQGEQGYQPQHF.

This rearrangement joins TRBV19 to TRBJ2-2; D call uncertain. Germline CDR1 reads LNHDA; CDR2 reads SQIVND (reference sequence). CDR3 size: 14 residues. V dropped 0 bases and J dropped 2 bases, with 4 bases sitting between them. The CDR3 sequence is CASSIDLNTGELFF. Written as DNA, the CDR3 is TGTGCCAGTAGTATAGACCTTAACACCGGGGAGCTGTTTTTT.

This clone has a single count. The rearrangement uses TRBV7-2 and TRBJ2-7; D gene uncertain. The V and J ends lost 3 bases and 6 bases respectively, with 6 bases between them. The CDR3 is 11 amino acids. Germline loops: CDR1 SGHTA, CDR2 FQGNSA. DNA for the CDR3: TGTGCCAGCAGCTTCATCTCCGAGCAGTACTTC. Encoded protein: CASSFISEQYF.

This clone occurred once. The CDR3 spells CAWSRVQTNEKLFF. CDR3 DNA: TGTGCCTGGAGTCGGGTACAGACTAATGAAAAACTGTTTTTT. V and J are TRBV30 and TRBJ1-4; D unclear. V shed 2 bases and J shed 2 bases, with 9 bases lying between them. The germline gives CDR1 GTSNPN, CDR2 SVGIG (reference sequence). The CDR3 has 14 residues. The complete variable domain, with remaining parts taken from reference TRBV30 and TRBJ1-4, reads SQTIHQWPATLVQPVGSPLSLECTVEGTSNPNLYWYRQAAGRGLQLLFYSVGIGQISSEVPQNLSASRPQDRQFILSSKKLLLSDSGFYLCAWSRVQTNEKLFFGSGTQLSVL.

The chain employs TRBV6-4 and TRBJ1-2, with D hard to call. The CDR3 has 11 residues. CDR1 and CDR2 (germline): MRHNA, SNTAGT. Trimming shortened V by 8 bases and J by 8 bases, and 12 bases separated the two germline ends. The CDR3 spells CASPRTGGYTF. CDR3 nucleotide sequence: TGTGCCAGCCCCCGGACGGGGGGCTACACCTTC.

The V gene is TRBV6-1, the J gene TRBJ1-4, with 11 bases aligning to TRBD1. V lost 11 bases to trimming and J lost 1 base; unmatched junction nucleotides: 6. The CDR3 extends over 15 amino acids. CDR1 MNHNS and CDR2 SASEGT come from the germline V gene. As DNA, the CDR3 is TGTGCCTCCGGGACAGGGGGTAGAACTAATGAAAAACTGTTTTTT. Its protein product is CASGTGGRTNEKLFF.

The genes are TRBV2 and TRBJ2-5; D is ambiguous. The V and J ends lost 5 bases and 2 bases respectively, with 12 bases between them. The germline V gene encodes CDR1 SNHLY and CDR2 FYNNEI. CDR3 length: 14 amino acids. Written as DNA, the CDR3 is TGTGCCAGCAGTCCCTCAGGTTTTCAAGAGACCCAGTACTTC. Translation gives CASSPSGFQETQYF.

The table lists this clone with a count of one. This chain uses TRBV27 with TRBJ2-7, with D possibly being TRBD2 (6 bases). The CDR3 has 14 residues. Trimming cost V 4 bases and J 6 bases, with 16 bases left between them. Germline CDR1 is MNHEY and CDR2 is SMNVEV (reference sequence). The CDR3 reads CASSSFTSIPEQYF. CDR3 bases: TGTGCCAGCAGTTCCTTCACTAGCATCCCCGAGCAGTACTTC.

The chain links TRBV6-5 to TRBJ1-4; D is possibly TRBD1 (6 bases). Deletions cut 5 bases from V and 11 bases from J, with 15 bases between. This CDR3 region has 13 residues. CDR1 is MNHEY and CDR2 is SVGAGI in the germline V gene. In nucleotides, the CDR3 is TGTGCCAGCAGTGGCTCCTCGGGGGCGAAACTGTTTTTT. As protein: CASSGSSGAKLFF.

The chain has TRBV27 and TRBJ1-1; D gene uncertain. Deletions cut 6 bases from V and 1 base from J, with 9 bases between. CDR1 and CDR2 (germline): MNHEY, SMNVEV (reference sequence). The CDR3 loop spans 13 amino acids. CDR3 residues: CASRLTENTEAFF. Here the CDR3 DNA reads TGTGCCAGCAGATTAACAGAGAACACTGAAGCTTTCTTT.

The V call is TRBV15, the J call TRBJ2-7; 11 nucleotides agree with TRBD2. The V and J ends lost 1 base and 3 bases, in that order; junction bases with no gene match: 2. Germline CDR1 and CDR2: LNHNV and YYDKDF (reference sequence). The CDR3 spans 15 residues. CDR3 sequence: CATSRVTSGDYEQYF. CDR3 nucleotides: TGTGCCACCAGCAGAGTGACTAGCGGGGACTACGAGCAGTACTTC.

This clone was seen only a few times. The V and J genes are TRBV30 and TRBJ2-1; 11 nucleotides align to TRBD2. The CDR3 contains 17 residues. Germline assignment: CDR1 GTSNPN and CDR2 SVGIG (reference sequence). V was clipped by 3 bases and J by 2 bases; unmatched bases: 9. CDR3 nucleotides: TGTGCCTGGAGGGTACTAGCGGGGGTCTTAACCTACAATGAGCAGTTCTTC. Protein product: CAWRVLAGVLTYNEQFF.

Turning to this clone: Distinct nucleotide sequences in the sample also encode this CDR3. The chain employs TRBV7-3 and TRBJ2-1; D is ambiguous. V gave up 5 bases and J gave up 0 bases, with 8 bases separating them. Germline V CDR1 and CDR2: SGHTA, FQGTGA. The CDR3 loop spans 14 amino acids. CDR3 residues: CASSPGGSYNEQFF. The CDR3 DNA is TGTGCCAGCAGCCCAGGCGGCTCCTACAATGAGCAGTTCTTC.

The chain links TRBV27 to TRBJ1-1; 7 bases agree with TRBD1. Germline V CDR1 and CDR2: MNHEY, SMNVEV (reference sequence). V lost 3 bases, J lost 0 bases, and 7 bases stayed unmatched. The CDR3 is made up of 16 amino acids. The CDR3 region has the DNA TGTGCCAGCAGTTTTTGGCAGGGGGGGTTGAACACTGAAGCTTTCTTT. Amino acid sequence: CASSFWQGGLNTEAFF.

The chain has TRBV4-3 and TRBJ2-5; no reliable D call. The CDR3 loop spans 15 amino acids. CDR1 is LGHNA and CDR2 is YSLEER in the germline V gene. V lost 4 bases and J 1 base, leaving 13 bases between the germline ends. CDR3 region: CASSPGRAPQETQYF. CDR3 coding DNA: TGCGCCAGCAGCCCGGGCCGGGCACCCCAAGAGACCCAGTACTTC.

The rearrangement links TRBV4-1 to TRBJ2-7, with D hard to call. V lost 0 bases to trimming and J lost 4 bases, with 10 bases between them. Germline CDR1 and CDR2: MGHRA and YSYEKL. The CDR3 sequence is 14 residues long. The CDR3 region has the DNA TGCGCCAGCAGCCAAGATTGGCTTGCATACGAGCAGTACTTC. Residues: CASSQDWLAYEQYF.

The chain is built from TRBV9 and TRBJ1-2, with D tentatively TRBD1 (5 bases). CDR1 and CDR2 from the germline V gene are SGDLS and YYNGEE. CDR3 size: 19 residues. The V and J ends lost 1 base and 4 bases respectively, with 26 bases between them. CDR3 region: CASSVYPLVDRGGFYGYTF. CDR3 DNA sequence: TGTGCCAGCAGCGTATACCCCCTCGTTGATAGGGGAGGGTTCTATGGCTACACCTTC.

This clone was observed a single time. The rearrangement uses TRBV15 and TRBJ1-1; 7 bases fit TRBD1. This CDR3 contains 14 residues. Germline V gives CDR1 LNHNV, CDR2 YYDKDF (reference sequence). J was trimmed by 4 bases and V by 4 bases; bases with no gene match: 6. The CDR3, as DNA: TGTGCCACCAGCATCGGACAGGATTTCACTGAAGCTTTCTTT. Its translation is CATSIGQDFTEAFF.

This chain connects TRBV5-4 to TRBJ2-7; D is possibly TRBD1 (6 bases). This CDR3 is built from 15 residues. Per germline, CDR1 SGHNT and CDR2 YYREEE (reference sequence). The ends were cut back, 0 bases at V and 7 bases at J, with 17 bases in the middle. The CDR3 region is CASSLAAGGVGEQYF. DNA of the CDR3: TGTGCCAGCAGCTTGGCCGCTGGGGGCGTGGGGGAGCAGTACTTC.

The chain employs TRBV11-2 and TRBJ2-1; 10 positions agree with TRBD2. CDR1 SGHAT and CDR2 FQNNGV come from the germline V gene. Trimming cost V 5 bases and J 1 base; bases outside gene matches: 14. The CDR3 consists of 19 residues. This CDR3 is CASSPSRSSGRRSYNEQFF. CDR3 nucleotide sequence: TGTGCCAGCAGCCCCTCCCGGAGTAGCGGGAGGAGGTCCTACAATGAGCAGTTCTTC.

This clone showed up just once. The chain uses TRBV2 and TRBJ2-1; either TRBD1 or TRBD2 may fit D (5 bases each). Germline CDR1 is SNHLY and CDR2 is FYNNEI. CDR3 length equals 13 residues. With 6 bases removed from V and 7 bases from J, the gap between germline ends came to 13 bases. CDR3 sequence reads: CASRDAGGNEQFF. The CDR3 bases are TGTGCCAGCAGAGACGCTGGGGGAAATGAGCAGTTCTTC.

Here the CDR3 reads CASSTPGNSPLHF. Written as DNA, the CDR3 is TGTGCCAGTAGTACCCCAGGGAATTCACCCCTCCACTTT. The rearrangement links TRBV19 to TRBJ1-6; D possibly corresponds to TRBD1 (5 bases). CDR1 and CDR2 (germline): LNHDA, SQIVND (reference sequence). Trimming removed 4 bases at V and 7 bases at J, with 8 bases between. There are 13 residues in the CDR3.

The rearrangement uses TRBV28 and TRBJ2-3; TRBD1 or TRBD2 may be the D gene (6 bases each). V was shortened by 5 bases and J by 5 bases, with 14 bases between the two germline ends. This CDR3 spans 14 amino acids. Germline-derived CDR1 and CDR2 are MDHEN and SYDVKM. CDR3 bases: TGTGCCAGCAGTCCCCCCGGGGGACAAGATACGCAGTATTTT. It yields the protein CASSPPGGQDTQYF.

The DNA of the CDR3 is TGTGCCAGCAGCACCACTTCCGGGACAGGGCATGAAAAACTGTTTTTT. Translation: CASSTTSGTGHEKLFF. The J gene is TRBJ1-4, the V gene TRBV5-4; TRBD1 matches 9 bases. Germline V gene sequence: CDR1 SGHNT, CDR2 YYREEE (reference sequence). Trimming cost V 4 bases and J 6 bases; bases outside gene matches: 10. This CDR3 contains 16 residues.